This T cell receptor (beta chain) appears in the sequencing data of a study of CD4 T cells in relation to SARS-CoV-2 and coronaviruses. Study-wide background: ViraFEST: approximately 10-day antigen culture of PBMCs, then TCR beta CDR3 sequencing. The negative reference was HIV-1 Nef peptide pool or peptide-free culture.

Data came from immunoSEQ multiplex PCR; TCRdb stores just in-frame clones and leaves some out. The sample carries some 29,000 clones, over 60% recorded once. Before the COVID-19 pandemic, during about 2011-2019, CD4+ T cells were taken from unexposed donors. The cells were cultured for about ten days before CD4+ T cells were isolated. Cells permitting, SARS-CoV-2 S/N and four cold-coronavirus spikes were tested on unexposed-donor CD4+ T cells. As concerns this clone: Antigen specificity is unknown.

The CDR3 has 16 amino acids. Trimming took 3 bases from V and 4 from J; bases not matched to a gene: 6. Germline V lookup: CDR1 KGHSH, CDR2 LQKENI. Source material: CD4+ T cells from PBMCs, cultured in vitro. This clonotype originated in a human donor in good health. V and J are TRBV18 and TRBJ2-3; 11 bases line up with TRBD2. CDR3 sequence reads: CASSPATSGGPDTQYF. The CDR3 DNA follows: TGTGCCAGCTCACCCGCCACTAGCGGGGGCCCAGATACGCAGTATTTT.